The 24 T cell receptor beta chains listed next were all sequenced from one sample in a study of shared clonotypes between healthy human individuals. The naive CD8 population came from CD45RO-negative cells selected for CCR7, without terminally differentiated effector memory CD45RA+ cells. Profiling relied on immunoSEQ multiplex PCR, and the TCRdb table lists in-frame clones only, not all of them. The sample consists of approximately 2,000,000 clones, just over 90% of them appearing once. Sequencing was performed on naive CD8+ T cells from PBMCs. The receptors here all came from a man aged 18 to 29 in good health. Some clones in this sample may be carry-over from other donors' samples.

Comment on this clone: This sample includes further DNA sequences coding for the same CDR3. The chain carries TRBV5-4 and TRBJ2-7; D unclear. The germline V and J ends were trimmed by 2 bases and 0 bases, with 3 bases remaining between them. This CDR3 region has 12 residues. Germline CDR1 reads SGHNT; CDR2 reads YYREEE (reference sequence). CDR3 amino acids: CASSFLSYEQYF. The CDR3 DNA follows: TGTGCCAGCAGCTTCCTCTCCTACGAGCAGTACTTC.

This chain uses TRBV27 with TRBJ2-5, with D possibly being TRBD1 (5 bases). The CDR3 length is 16 residues. The germline V and J ends were trimmed by 3 bases and 0 bases, with 14 bases remaining between them. Germline lookup yields CDR1 MNHEY and CDR2 SMNVEV (reference sequence). Written as DNA, the CDR3 is TGTGCCAGCAGTTTTTCGCAGGGCCCGTACCAAGAGACCCAGTACTTC. This codes for CASSFSQGPYQETQYF.

The chain recombines TRBV19 with TRBJ1-5; D gene ambiguous. Trimming stripped 5 bases from V and 8 bases from J, with 19 bases between. The CDR3 sequence is 15 residues long. Looked up from germline, CDR1 is LNHDA and CDR2 is SQIVND (reference sequence). CDR3 bases: TGTGCCAGTAGTTCCCGGGTCTGGCTGTACGAGCCCCAGCATTTT. As protein: CASSSRVWLYEPQHF. The full variable domain, rest sourced from reference TRBV19 and TRBJ1-5, is DGGITQSPKYLFRKEGQNVTLSCEQNLNHDAMYWYRQDPGQGLRLIYYSQIVNDFQKGDIAEGYSVSREKKESFPLTVTSAQKNPTAFYLCASSSRVWLYEPQHFGDGTRLSIL.

The chain links TRBV23-1 to TRBJ2-5, with D hard to call. TRBV23-1 is recorded as an ORF, its role being uncertain. With 6 bases removed from V and 3 bases from J, the gap between germline ends came to 20 bases. The CDR3 totals 16 residues. CDR3 sequence (DNA): TGCGCCAGCAGGGTATACCCGGCACCTGGCAAAGAGACCCAGTACTTC. Translation gives CASRVYPAPGKETQYF.

This clone was picked up one time. This chain uses TRBV7-8 with TRBJ2-7, with D perhaps matching TRBD2 (5 bases). Germline CDR1 reads SGHVS; CDR2 reads FQNEAQ. CDR3 size: 12 residues. V dropped 5 bases and J dropped 4 bases, with 9 bases sitting between them. In nucleotides, the CDR3 is TGTGCCAGCAGCCGGGGAGATTACGAGCAGTACTTC. It is translated as CASSRGDYEQYF.

V is TRBV6-1 and J is TRBJ2-7; possibly TRBD1 for D (5 bases). Germline-derived CDR1 and CDR2 are MNHNS and SASEGT. Trimming stripped 7 bases from V and 3 bases from J, with 13 bases between. The CDR3 covers 13 residues. CDR3 nucleotides: TGTGCCAGCAAAGGGGTCGCTTTCTACGAGCAGTACTTC. Encoded protein: CASKGVAFYEQYF.

The V call is TRBV9, the J call TRBJ2-1; no clear D. The V end was cut by 1 base, the J end by 1 base, with 12 bases between. Germline-derived CDR1 and CDR2 are SGDLS and YYNGEE. CDR3 length: 16 residues. The CDR3, as DNA: TGTGCCAGCAGCGTAAAGGATCTAGGTTCCTACAATGAGCAGTTCTTC. This gives the protein CASSVKDLGSYNEQFF. The full variable domain, completed using reference TRBV9 and TRBJ2-1, is DSGVTQTPKHLITATGQRVTLRCSPRSGDLSVYWYQQSLDQGLQFLIQYYNGEERAKGNILERFSAQQFPDLHSELNLSSLELGDSALYFCASSVKDLGSYNEQFFGPGTRLTVL.

Comment on this clone: This specimen includes other DNA sequences encoding the same CDR3. The chain employs TRBV20-1 and TRBJ2-7; D remains unclear. Germline V gene data show CDR1 as DFQATT and CDR2 as SNEGSKA (reference sequence). CDR3 length: 10 amino acids. The V end lost 3 bases, the J end lost 3 bases, and 3 bases lay between the germline ends. CDR3 nucleotide sequence: TGCAGTGCTAGCCTCTACGAGCAGTACTTC. Translation gives CSASLYEQYF.

V usage is TRBV28 and J usage is TRBJ2-7; D is possibly TRBD2 (5 bases). V was pared by 3 bases and J by 6 bases, with 12 bases between. CDR1 MDHEN and CDR2 SYDVKM come from the germline V gene. The CDR3 runs 13 residues. The CDR3 sequence: CASSLAARGEQYF. CDR3 nucleotide sequence: TGTGCCAGCAGTTTGGCAGCCCGGGGCGAGCAGTACTTC. The full variable domain, its missing parts supplied by reference TRBV28 and TRBJ2-7, is DVKVTQSSRYLVKRTGEKVFLECVQDMDHENMFWYRQDPGLGLRLIYFSYDVKMKEKGDIPEGYSVSREKKERFSLILESASTNQTSMYLCASSLAARGEQYFGPGTRLTVT.

The J gene is TRBJ2-5, the V gene TRBV7-8, with TRBD2 matching 7 bases. Germline trimming cut 3 bases from V and 5 bases from J; bases unmatched to any gene: 9. The V gene's germline CDR1 is SGHVS and CDR2 FQNEAQ. There are 15 residues in the CDR3. The CDR3 reads CASSLEGWEGETQYF. CDR3 bases: TGTGCCAGCAGCTTGGAAGGGTGGGAGGGGGAGACCCAGTACTTC.

The chain employs TRBV5-6 and TRBJ2-7; 8 bases line up with TRBD2. V was pared by 2 bases and J by 5 bases, with 6 bases of the junction left unmatched. Germline V gives CDR1 SGHDT, CDR2 YYEEEE. The CDR3 sequence is 14 residues long. The CDR3 here is CASSFLGRANEQYF. In DNA, the CDR3 is TGTGCCAGCAGCTTTCTCGGGAGGGCCAACGAGCAGTACTTC. Combining the CDR3 with reference TRBV5-6 and TRBJ2-7 gives the whole variable domain DAGVTQSPTHLIKTRGQQVTLRCSPKSGHDTVSWYQQALGQGPQFIFQYYEEEERQRGNFPDRFSGHQFPNYSSELNVNALLLGDSALYLCASSFLGRANEQYFGPGTRLTVT.

The chain is built from TRBV27 and TRBJ2-5, with 12 nucleotides matching TRBD2. The germline V gene has CDR1 MNHEY and CDR2 SMNVEV (reference sequence). The CDR3 totals 15 residues. V trimming: 0 bases; J trimming: 5 bases; junction bases outside the gene matches: 1. CDR3 sequence reads: CASSLSTSGSETQYF. In DNA, the CDR3 is TGTGCCAGCAGTTTATCGACTAGCGGGAGTGAGACCCAGTACTTC.

DNA of the CDR3: TGTGCCAGCAGTCTCTCGGCAGGGGGGTGGAATGGCTACACCTTC. It codes for CASSLSAGGWNGYTF. The chain employs TRBV27 and TRBJ1-2, with 7 positions matching TRBD1. The junction had 12 bases not matched to a gene; V was cut back by 5 bases and J by 6 bases. Germline V gives CDR1 MNHEY, CDR2 SMNVEV (reference sequence). This CDR3 is 15 amino acids long.

Remarks on this clone: The sample carries other DNA sequences with the same CDR3. The chain has TRBV27 and TRBJ2-1; D call uncertain. Per the germline V gene, CDR1 is MNHEY and CDR2 is SMNVEV (reference sequence). With 2 bases removed from V and 7 bases from J, the gap between germline ends came to 9 bases. The CDR3 has 13 amino acids. DNA for the CDR3: TGTGCCAGCAGTTTACTTGCCGTTAATGAGCAGTTCTTC. Translation: CASSLLAVNEQFF.

The chain is built from TRBV15 and TRBJ2-1; D is undetermined. The length of the CDR3 is 12 residues. V lost 0 bases to trimming and J lost 9 bases, with 6 bases between them. Germline V gives CDR1 LNHNV, CDR2 YYDKDF (reference sequence). The CDR3 reads CATSRDAVEQFF. CDR3 bases: TGTGCCACCAGCAGAGACGCGGTTGAGCAGTTCTTC.

The rearrangement links TRBV28 to TRBJ1-2, with TRBD1 as a possible D gene (5 bases). The CDR3 sequence is 14 residues long. Germline CDR1 and CDR2: MDHEN and SYDVKM. V was clipped by 4 bases and J by 6 bases, with 15 bases between them. CDR3 sequence: CASSSPRGENGYTF. The DNA of the CDR3 is TGTGCCAGCAGTTCACCCCGGGGCGAGAATGGCTACACCTTC.

The V gene is TRBV4-1, the J gene TRBJ2-2, with 7 bases matching TRBD2. V lost 4 bases, J lost 5 bases, and 16 bases stayed unmatched. In germline, CDR1 is MGHRA, CDR2 YSYEKL. CDR3 size: 18 residues. DNA of the CDR3: TGCGCCAGCAGCCTAACCCTGGTGGGGGGGACTGGAACCGGGGAGCTGTTTTTT. It specifies CASSLTLVGGTGTGELFF.

This clone is a singleton in its sample. V is TRBV7-9 and J is TRBJ1-4, with a possible D match to TRBD1 (6 bases). V was clipped by 4 bases and J by 7 bases, with 19 bases between them. CDR3 length equals 16 residues. Germline lookup yields CDR1 SEHNR and CDR2 FQNEAQ (reference sequence). The DNA for the CDR3 is TGTGCCAGCAGCTCCCTAATGGGGGGGCCGAGTGAAAAACTGTTTTTT. It yields the protein CASSSLMGGPSEKLFF.

The chain carries TRBV7-8 and TRBJ2-5; a weak D match, TRBD2 (6 bases). The CDR3 consists of 13 residues. The germline V gene has CDR1 SGHVS and CDR2 FQNEAQ. V lost 5 bases to trimming and J lost 3 bases, with 10 bases between them. In nucleotides, the CDR3 is TGTGCCAGCAGCCGCCGCGGGGAAGAGACCCAGTACTTC. Protein sequence: CASSRRGEETQYF.

This chain uses TRBV27 with TRBJ2-6; 8 positions match TRBD1. The CDR3 covers 20 residues. After removal of 6 bases from V and 0 bases from J, the junction contained 16 bases not matched to a gene. Per the germline V gene, CDR1 is MNHEY and CDR2 is SMNVEV (reference sequence). CDR3 sequence (DNA): TGTGCCAGCAGCTCCGTCGATTGGGACAGGACTCCCTCTGGGGCCAACGTCCTGACTTTC. This translates into CASSSVDWDRTPSGANVLTF. The full variable domain, its missing parts supplied by reference TRBV27 and TRBJ2-6, is EAQVTQNPRYLITVTGKKLTVTCSQNMNHEYMSWYRQDPGLGLRQIYYSMNVEVTDKGDVPEGYKVSRKEKRNFPLILESPSPNQTSLYFCASSSVDWDRTPSGANVLTFGAGSRLTVL.

The chain recombines TRBV9 with TRBJ1-2; 7 nucleotides agree with TRBD1. Germline CDR1 is SGDLS and CDR2 is YYNGEE. This CDR3 contains 14 residues. J gave up 2 bases and V 5 bases, and 6 bases lay outside the gene matches. The CDR3 loop is CASSEGARNYGYTF. The CDR3 coding sequence is TGTGCCAGCAGTGAGGGGGCAAGAAACTATGGCTACACCTTC.

V and J are TRBV4-1 and TRBJ2-7, with 10 bases lining up with TRBD2. CDR1 is MGHRA and CDR2 is YSYEKL in the germline V gene. J lost 2 bases, V lost 1 base, and 5 bases had no gene match. The CDR3 is 16 amino acids. The CDR3 DNA is TGCGCCAGCAGCCAAGTAGTACTAGCGGGGCCCTACGAGCAGTACTTC. Translation: CASSQVVLAGPYEQYF.

This sequence joins TRBV5-1 and TRBJ1-3; TRBD1 is a possible D gene (6 bases). The germline gives CDR1 SGHRS, CDR2 YFSETQ. The CDR3 covers 16 residues. The V and J ends lost 3 bases and 1 base respectively, with 14 bases between them. The CDR3 bases are TGCGCCAGCAGCTGGGGGACACCGGTGTCTGGAAACACCATATATTTT. Translated, it gives CASSWGTPVSGNTIYF.

The chain couples TRBV27 to TRBJ1-1; 10 bases match TRBD1. Germline CDR1 reads MNHEY; CDR2 reads SMNVEV (reference sequence). The V gene end was trimmed by 0 bases and the J gene end by 1 base; junction bases not matched to a gene: 8. The CDR3 runs 18 residues. The DNA of the CDR3 is TGTGCCAGCAGTTTATCGGGGACAGGGGCGTCCTCGAACACTGAAGCTTTCTTT. Translating it yields CASSLSGTGASSNTEAFF.